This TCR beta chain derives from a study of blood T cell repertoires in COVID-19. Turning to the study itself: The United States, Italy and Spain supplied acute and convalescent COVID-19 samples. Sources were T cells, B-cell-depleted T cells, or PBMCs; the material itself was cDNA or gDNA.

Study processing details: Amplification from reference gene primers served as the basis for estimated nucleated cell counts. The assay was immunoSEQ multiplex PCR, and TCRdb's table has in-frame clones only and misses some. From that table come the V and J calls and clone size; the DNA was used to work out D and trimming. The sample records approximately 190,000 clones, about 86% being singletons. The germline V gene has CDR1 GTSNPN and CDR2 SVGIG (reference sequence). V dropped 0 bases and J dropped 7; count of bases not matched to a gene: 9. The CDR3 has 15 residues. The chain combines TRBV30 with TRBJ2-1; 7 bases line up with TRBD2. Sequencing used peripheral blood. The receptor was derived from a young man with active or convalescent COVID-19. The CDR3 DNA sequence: TGTGCCTGGAGTGTGCGTCTAGCGGAGGGGAATGAGCAGTTCTTC. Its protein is CAWSVRLAEGNEQFF.